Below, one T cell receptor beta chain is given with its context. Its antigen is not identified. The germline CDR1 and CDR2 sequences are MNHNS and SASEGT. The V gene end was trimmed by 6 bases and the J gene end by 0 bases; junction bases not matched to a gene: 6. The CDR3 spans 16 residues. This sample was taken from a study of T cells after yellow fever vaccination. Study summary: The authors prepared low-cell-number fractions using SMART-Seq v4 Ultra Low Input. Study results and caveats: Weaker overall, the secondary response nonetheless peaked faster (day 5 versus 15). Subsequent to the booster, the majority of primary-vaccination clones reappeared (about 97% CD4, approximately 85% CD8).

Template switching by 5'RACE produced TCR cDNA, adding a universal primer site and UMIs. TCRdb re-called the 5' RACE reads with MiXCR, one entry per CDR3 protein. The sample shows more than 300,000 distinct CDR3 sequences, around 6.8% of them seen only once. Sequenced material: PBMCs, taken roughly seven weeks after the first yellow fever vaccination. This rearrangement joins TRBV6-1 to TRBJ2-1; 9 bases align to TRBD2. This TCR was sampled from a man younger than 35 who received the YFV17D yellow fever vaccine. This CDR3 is CASRPSGGSSYNEQFF. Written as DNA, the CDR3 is TGTGCCAGCAGGCCGAGCGGGGGGAGCTCCTACAATGAGCAGTTCTTC.